This T cell receptor (beta chain) was found in a study of cytomegalovirus exposure and HLA in healthy donors. Background on the study: Falling in the Caucasian-associated ancestry cluster were 81% of 350 to 400 genotyped donors.

Deletions cut 8 bases from V and 0 bases from J, with 21 bases between. This CDR3 spans 17 amino acids. Germline lookup yields CDR1 SGHNT and CDR2 YENEEA. Comment on this clone: What it recognizes is unknown.

Healthy bone marrow donors made up the cohort. At the time of sampling, donors were nominally healthy, though unrecorded immune exposures were likely. General study points: There were approximately 150 TCR beta chains listed as cytomegalovirus-associated.

PCR used 60 Vbeta primers and 13 Jbeta primers. TCRdb's copy holds only in-frame clones and misses some; the assay was immunoSEQ multiplex PCR. The profile shows some 110,000 clones, roughly 73% of them singletons. Sequencing was performed on PBMCs. The V call is TRBV11-3, the J call TRBJ2-3; maybe TRBD1 (5 bases). This TCR came from a woman in her thirties or forties in good health and CMV-seropositive. The CDR3 DNA is TGTGCCAGCCCGATACCCCACGTCAGGGAAAGCACAGATACGCAGTATTTT. It is translated as CASPIPHVRESTDTQYF.